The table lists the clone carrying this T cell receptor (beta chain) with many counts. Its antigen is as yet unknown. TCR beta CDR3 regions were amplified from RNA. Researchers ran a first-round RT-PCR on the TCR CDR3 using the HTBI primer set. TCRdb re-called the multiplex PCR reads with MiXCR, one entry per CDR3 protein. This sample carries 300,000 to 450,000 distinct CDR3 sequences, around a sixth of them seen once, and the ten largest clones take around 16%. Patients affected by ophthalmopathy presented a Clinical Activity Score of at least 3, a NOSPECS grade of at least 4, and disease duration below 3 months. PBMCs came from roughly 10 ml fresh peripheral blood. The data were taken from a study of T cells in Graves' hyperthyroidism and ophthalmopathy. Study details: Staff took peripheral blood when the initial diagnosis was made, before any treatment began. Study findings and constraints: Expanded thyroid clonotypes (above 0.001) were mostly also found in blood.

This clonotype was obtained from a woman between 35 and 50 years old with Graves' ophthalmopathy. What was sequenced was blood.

Here the CDR3 reads CASRAGTGGGEQYF. The CDR3 DNA sequence: TGTGCCAGCAGAGCCGGGACAGGGGGGGGCGAGCAGTACTTC. J is TRBJ2-7 and V is TRBV12-3 or TRBV12-4, with 11 bases that match TRBD1. With 6 bases clipped from V and 6 bases from J, the junction kept 7 bases outside the gene matches. The CDR3 covers 14 residues.